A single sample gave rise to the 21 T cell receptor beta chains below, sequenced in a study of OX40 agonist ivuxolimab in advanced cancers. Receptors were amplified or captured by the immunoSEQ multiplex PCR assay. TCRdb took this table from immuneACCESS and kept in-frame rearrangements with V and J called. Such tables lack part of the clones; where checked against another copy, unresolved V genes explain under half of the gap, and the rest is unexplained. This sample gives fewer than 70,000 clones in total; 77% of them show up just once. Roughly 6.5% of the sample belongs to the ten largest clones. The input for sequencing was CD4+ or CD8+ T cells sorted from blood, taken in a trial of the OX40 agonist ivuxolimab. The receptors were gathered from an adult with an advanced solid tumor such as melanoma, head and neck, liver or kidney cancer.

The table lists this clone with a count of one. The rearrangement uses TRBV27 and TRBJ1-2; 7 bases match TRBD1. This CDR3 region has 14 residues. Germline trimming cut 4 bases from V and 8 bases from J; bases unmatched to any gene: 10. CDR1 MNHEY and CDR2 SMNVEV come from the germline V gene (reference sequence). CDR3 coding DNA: TGTGCCAGCAGTTCGCGACAGGGCCTCACAGGCTACACCTTC. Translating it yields CASSSRQGLTGYTF.

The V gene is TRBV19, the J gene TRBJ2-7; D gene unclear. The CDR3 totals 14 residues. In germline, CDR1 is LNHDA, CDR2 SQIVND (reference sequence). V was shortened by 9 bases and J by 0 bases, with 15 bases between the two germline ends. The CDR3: CASRVRADSYEQYF. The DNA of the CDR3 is TGTGCCAGCCGGGTCCGGGCGGACTCCTACGAGCAGTACTTC.

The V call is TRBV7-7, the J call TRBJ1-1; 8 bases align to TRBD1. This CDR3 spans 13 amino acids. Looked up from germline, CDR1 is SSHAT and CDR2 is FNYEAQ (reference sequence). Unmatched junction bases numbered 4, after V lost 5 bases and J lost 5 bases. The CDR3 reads CASSRRTGTEAFF. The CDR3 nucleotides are TGTGCCAGCAGCCGCCGGACAGGGACTGAAGCTTTCTTT.

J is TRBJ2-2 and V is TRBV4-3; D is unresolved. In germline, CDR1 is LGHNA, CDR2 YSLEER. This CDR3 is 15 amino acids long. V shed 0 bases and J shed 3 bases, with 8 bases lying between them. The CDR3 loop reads CASSQDSRYTGELFF. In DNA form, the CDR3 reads TGCGCCAGCAGCCAAGATAGCAGATACACCGGGGAGCTGTTTTTT.

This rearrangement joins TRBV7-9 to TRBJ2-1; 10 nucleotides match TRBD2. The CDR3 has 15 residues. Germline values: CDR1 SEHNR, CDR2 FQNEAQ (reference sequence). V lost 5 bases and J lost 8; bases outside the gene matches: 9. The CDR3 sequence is CASSPGVAGGYEQFF. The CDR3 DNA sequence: TGTGCCAGCAGCCCCGGGGTAGCGGGAGGCTATGAGCAGTTCTTC. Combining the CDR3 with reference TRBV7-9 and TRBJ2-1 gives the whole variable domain DTGVSQNPRHKITKRGQNVTFRCDPISEHNRLYWYRQTLGQGPEFLTYFQNEAQLEKSRLLSDRFSAERPKGSFSTLEIQRTEQGDSAMYLCASSPGVAGGYEQFFGPGTRLTVL.

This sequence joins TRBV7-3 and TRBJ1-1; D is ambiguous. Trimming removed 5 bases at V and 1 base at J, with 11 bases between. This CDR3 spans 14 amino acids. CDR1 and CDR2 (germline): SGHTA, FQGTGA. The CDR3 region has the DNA TGTGCCAGCAGCCCTACGGACGGGAACACTGAAGCTTTCTTT. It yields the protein CASSPTDGNTEAFF.

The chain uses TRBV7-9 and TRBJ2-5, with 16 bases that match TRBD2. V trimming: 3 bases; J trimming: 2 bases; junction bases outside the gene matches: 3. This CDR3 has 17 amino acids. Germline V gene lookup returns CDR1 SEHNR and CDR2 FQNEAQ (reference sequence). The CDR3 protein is CASSLGLAGGWQETQYF. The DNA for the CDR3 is TGTGCCAGCAGCTTGGGACTAGCGGGAGGGTGGCAAGAGACCCAGTACTTC.

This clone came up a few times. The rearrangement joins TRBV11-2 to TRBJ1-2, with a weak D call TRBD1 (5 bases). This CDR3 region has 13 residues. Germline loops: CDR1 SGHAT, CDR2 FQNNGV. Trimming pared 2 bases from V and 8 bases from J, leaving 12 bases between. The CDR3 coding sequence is TGTGCCAGCAGCTTAACTGCAGGGCGCGGCTACACCTTC. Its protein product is CASSLTAGRGYTF.

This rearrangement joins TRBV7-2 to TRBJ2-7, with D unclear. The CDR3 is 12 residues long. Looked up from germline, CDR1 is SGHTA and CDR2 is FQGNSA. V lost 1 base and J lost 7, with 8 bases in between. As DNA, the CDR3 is TGTGCCAGCAGCTTAGACCCCAGGGAGCAGTACTTC. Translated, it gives CASSLDPREQYF.

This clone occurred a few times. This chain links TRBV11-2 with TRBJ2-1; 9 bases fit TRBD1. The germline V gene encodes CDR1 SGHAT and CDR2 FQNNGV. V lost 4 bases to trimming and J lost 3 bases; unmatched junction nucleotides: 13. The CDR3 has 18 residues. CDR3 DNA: TGTGCCAGCAGCTCCTATCCTCGGGACAGGGCCTTCTACAATGAGCAGTTCTTC. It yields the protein CASSSYPRDRAFYNEQFF.

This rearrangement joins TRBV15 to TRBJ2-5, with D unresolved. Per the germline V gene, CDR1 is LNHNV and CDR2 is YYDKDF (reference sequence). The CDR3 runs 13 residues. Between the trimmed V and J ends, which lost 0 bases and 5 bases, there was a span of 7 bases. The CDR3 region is CATSRDRVETQYF. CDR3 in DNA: TGTGCCACCAGCAGAGATCGGGTGGAGACCCAGTACTTC.

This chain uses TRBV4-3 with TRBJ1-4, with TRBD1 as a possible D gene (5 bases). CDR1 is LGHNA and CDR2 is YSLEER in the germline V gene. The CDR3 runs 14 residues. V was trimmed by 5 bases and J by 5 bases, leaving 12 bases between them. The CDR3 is CASSRDGGNEKLFF. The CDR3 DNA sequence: TGCGCCAGCAGCAGGGACGGGGGGAATGAAAAACTGTTTTTT.

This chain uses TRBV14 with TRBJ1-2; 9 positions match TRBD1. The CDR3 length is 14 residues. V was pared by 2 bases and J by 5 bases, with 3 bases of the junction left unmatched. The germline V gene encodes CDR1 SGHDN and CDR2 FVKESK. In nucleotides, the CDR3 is TGTGCCAGCAGCCAAAGACAGGGGGATTATGGCTACACCTTC. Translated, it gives CASSQRQGDYGYTF.

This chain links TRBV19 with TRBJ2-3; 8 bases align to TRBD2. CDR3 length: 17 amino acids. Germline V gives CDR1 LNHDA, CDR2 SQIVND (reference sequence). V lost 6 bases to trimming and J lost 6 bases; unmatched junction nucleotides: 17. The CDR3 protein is CASSTLGLVFSLDTQYF. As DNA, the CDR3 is TGTGCCAGTAGCACTTTGGGACTAGTTTTCTCTCTGGATACGCAGTATTTT.

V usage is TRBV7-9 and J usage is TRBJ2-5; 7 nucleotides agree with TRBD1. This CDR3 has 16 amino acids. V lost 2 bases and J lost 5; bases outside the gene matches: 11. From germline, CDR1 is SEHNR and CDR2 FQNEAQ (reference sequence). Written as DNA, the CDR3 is TGTGCCAGCAGCTTACTCCCGACAGGGCTTGGGGAGACCCAGTACTTC. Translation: CASSLLPTGLGETQYF.

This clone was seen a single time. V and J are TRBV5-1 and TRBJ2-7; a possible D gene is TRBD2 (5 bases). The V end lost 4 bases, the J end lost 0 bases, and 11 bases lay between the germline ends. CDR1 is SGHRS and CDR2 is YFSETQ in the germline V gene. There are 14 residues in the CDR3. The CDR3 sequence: CASSLEGSSYEQYF. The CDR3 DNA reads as TGCGCCAGCAGCCTCGAGGGAAGCTCCTACGAGCAGTACTTC. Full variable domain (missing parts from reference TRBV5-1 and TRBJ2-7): KAGVTQTPRYLIKTRGQQVTLSCSPISGHRSVSWYQQTPGQGLQFLFEYFSETQRNKGNFPGRFSGRQFSNSRSEMNVSTLELGDSALYLCASSLEGSSYEQYFGPGTRLTVT.

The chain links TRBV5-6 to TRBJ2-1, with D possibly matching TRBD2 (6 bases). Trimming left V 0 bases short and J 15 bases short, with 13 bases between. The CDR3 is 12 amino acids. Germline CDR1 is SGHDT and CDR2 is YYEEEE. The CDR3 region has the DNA TGTGCCAGCAGCTTGGCCTGGGGGGTGTGGTTCTTC. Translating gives CASSLAWGVWFF.

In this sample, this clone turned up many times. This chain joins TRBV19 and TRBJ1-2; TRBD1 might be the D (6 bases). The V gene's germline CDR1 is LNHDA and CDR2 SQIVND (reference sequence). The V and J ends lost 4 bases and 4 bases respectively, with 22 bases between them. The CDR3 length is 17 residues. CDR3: CASSNPWRQGTSYGYTF. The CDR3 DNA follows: TGTGCCAGTAGTAATCCTTGGAGGCAGGGGACGAGCTATGGCTACACCTTC.

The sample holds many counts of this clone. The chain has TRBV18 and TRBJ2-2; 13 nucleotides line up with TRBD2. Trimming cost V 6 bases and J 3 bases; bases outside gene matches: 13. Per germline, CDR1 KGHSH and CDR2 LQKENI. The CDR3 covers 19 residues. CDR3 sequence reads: CASSPPRTSGSSYTGELFF. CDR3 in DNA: TGTGCCAGCTCGCCCCCCAGGACTAGCGGGAGTTCGTACACCGGGGAGCTGTTTTTT. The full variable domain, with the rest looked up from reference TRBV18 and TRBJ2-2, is NAGVMQNPRHLVRRRGQEARLRCSPMKGHSHVYWYRQLPEEGLKFMVYLQKENIIDESGMPKERFSAEFPKEGPSILRIQQVVRGDSAAYFCASSPPRTSGSSYTGELFFGEGSRLTVL.

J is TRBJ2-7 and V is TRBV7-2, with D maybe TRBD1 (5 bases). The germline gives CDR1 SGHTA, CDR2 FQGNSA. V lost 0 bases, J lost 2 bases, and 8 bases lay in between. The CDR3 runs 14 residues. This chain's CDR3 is CASSLAAGTYEQYF. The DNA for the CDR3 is TGTGCCAGCAGCTTAGCTGCAGGGACCTACGAGCAGTACTTC.

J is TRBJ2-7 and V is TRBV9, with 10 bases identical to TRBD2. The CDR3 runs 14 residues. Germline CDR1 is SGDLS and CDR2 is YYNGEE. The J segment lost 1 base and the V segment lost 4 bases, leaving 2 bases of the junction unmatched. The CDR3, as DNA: TGTGCCAGCAGCCCGGGACTAGCGTCCTACGAGCAGTACTTC. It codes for CASSPGLASYEQYF.